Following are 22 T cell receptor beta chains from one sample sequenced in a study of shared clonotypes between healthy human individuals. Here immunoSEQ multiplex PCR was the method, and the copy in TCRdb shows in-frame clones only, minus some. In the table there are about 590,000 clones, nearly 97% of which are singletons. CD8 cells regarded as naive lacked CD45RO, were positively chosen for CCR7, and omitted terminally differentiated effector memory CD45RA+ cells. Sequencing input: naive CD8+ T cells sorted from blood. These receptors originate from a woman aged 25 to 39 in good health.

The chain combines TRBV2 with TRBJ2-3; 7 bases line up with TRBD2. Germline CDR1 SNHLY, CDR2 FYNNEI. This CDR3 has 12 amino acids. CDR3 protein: CGVGGSVDTQYF. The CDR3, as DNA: TGTGGGGTCGGCGGGAGCGTAGATACGCAGTATTTT. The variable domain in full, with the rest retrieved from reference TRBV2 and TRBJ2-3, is EPEVTQTPSHQVTQMGQEVILRCVPISNHLYFYWYRQILGQKVEFLVSFYNNEISEKSEIFDDQFSVERPDGSNFTLKIRSTKLEDSAMYFCGVGGSVDTQYFGPGTRLTVL.

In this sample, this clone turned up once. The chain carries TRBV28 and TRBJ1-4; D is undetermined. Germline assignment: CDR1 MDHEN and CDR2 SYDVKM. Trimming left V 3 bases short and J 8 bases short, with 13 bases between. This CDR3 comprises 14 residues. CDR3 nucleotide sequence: TGTGCCAGCAGTTTGTTAGTTGAGGGAGAAAAACTGTTTTTT. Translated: CASSLLVEGEKLFF.

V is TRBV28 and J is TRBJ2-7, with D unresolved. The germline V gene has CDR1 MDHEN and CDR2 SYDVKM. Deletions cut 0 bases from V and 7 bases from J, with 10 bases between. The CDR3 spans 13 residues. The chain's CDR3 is CASSLWPSAEQYF. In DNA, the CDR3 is TGTGCCAGCAGTTTATGGCCGAGCGCTGAGCAGTACTTC.

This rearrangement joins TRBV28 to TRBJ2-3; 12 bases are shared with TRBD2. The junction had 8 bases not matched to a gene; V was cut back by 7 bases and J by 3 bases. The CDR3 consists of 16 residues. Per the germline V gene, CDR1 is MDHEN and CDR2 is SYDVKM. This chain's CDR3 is CASTLVGLAGTDTQYF. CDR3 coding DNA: TGTGCCAGCACCTTGGTTGGACTAGCGGGAACAGATACGCAGTATTTT.

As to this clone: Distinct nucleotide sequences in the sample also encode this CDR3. The CDR3 region has the DNA TGTGCCAGCAGTCTAGGAGGGGGGTACGAGCAGTACTTC. Its protein is CASSLGGGYEQYF. The gene calls are TRBV27 and TRBJ2-7, with D perhaps given as TRBD1 or TRBD2 (6 bases each). This CDR3 has 13 amino acids. V gave up 5 bases and J gave up 4 bases, with 12 bases separating them. Germline V gene sequence: CDR1 MNHEY, CDR2 SMNVEV (reference sequence).

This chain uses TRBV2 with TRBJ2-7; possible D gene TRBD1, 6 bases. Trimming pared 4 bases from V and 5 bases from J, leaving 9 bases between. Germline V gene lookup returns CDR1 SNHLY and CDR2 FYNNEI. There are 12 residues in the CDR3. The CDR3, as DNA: TGTGCCAGCAGTGGCAGGGGCCACGAGCAGTACTTC. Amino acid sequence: CASSGRGHEQYF.

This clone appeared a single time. CDR3 in DNA: TGTGCCAGCAGCTTAATGGTGGGGGCCTCCGGAGCTAACTATGGCTACACCTTC. It yields the protein CASSLMVGASGANYGYTF. This chain links TRBV7-9 with TRBJ1-2, with a possible D match to TRBD1 (6 bases). CDR3 length: 18 residues. Germline V lookup: CDR1 SEHNR, CDR2 FQNEAQ (reference sequence). V shed 2 bases and J shed 0 bases, with 19 bases lying between them.

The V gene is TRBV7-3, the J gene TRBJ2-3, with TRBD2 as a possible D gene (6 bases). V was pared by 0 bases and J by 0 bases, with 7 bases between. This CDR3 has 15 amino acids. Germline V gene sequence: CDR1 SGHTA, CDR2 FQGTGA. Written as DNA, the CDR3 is TGTGCCAGCAGCTTAACGGGGGGTAGCACAGATACGCAGTATTTT. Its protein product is CASSLTGGSTDTQYF.

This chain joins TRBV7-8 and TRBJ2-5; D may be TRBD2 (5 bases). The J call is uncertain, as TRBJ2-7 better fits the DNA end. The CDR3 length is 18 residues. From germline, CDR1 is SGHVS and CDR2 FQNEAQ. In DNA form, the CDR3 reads TGTGCCAGCAGCCACCCAACCGTGGTCGGGATAGCCGAGAACGAGCAGTACTTC. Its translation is CASSHPTVVGIAENEQYF.

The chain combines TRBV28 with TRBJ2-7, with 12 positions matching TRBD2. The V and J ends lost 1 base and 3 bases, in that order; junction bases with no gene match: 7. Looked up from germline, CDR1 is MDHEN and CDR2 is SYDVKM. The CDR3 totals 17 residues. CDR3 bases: TGTGCCAGCAGTTTATATGCTAGCGGGAGGGCCGGCTACGAGCAGTACTTC. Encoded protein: CASSLYASGRAGYEQYF.

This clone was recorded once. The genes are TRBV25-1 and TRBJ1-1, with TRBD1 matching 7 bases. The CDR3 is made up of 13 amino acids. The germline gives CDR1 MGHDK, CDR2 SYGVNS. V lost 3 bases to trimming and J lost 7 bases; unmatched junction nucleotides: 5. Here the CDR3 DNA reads TGTGCCAGCAGTGAGCTGGGACAGATTGAAGCTTTCTTT. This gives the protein CASSELGQIEAFF.

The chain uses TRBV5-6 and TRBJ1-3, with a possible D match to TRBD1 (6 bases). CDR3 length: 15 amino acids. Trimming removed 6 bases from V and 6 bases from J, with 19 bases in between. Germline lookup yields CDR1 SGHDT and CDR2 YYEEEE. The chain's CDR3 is CASTLGQSRLNTIYF. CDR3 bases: TGTGCCAGCACCCTTGGACAGTCACGGTTAAACACCATATATTTT.

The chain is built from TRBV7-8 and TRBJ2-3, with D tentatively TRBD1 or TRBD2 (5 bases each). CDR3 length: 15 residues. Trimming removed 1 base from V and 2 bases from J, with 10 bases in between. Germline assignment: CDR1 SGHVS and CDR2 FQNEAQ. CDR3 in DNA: TGTGCCAGCAGCTTAGGTGGGACCATCACAGATACGCAGTATTTT. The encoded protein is CASSLGGTITDTQYF.

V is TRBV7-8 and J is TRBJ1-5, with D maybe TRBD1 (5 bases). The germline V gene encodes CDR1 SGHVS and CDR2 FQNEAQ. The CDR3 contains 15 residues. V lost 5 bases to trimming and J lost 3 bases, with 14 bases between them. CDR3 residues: CASSAERGPNQPQHF. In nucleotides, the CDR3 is TGTGCCAGCAGCGCGGAAAGGGGACCCAATCAGCCCCAGCATTTT.

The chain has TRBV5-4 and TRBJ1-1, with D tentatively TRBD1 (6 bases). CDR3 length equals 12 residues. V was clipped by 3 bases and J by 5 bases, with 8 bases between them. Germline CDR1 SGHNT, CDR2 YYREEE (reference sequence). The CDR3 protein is CASSWDTTEAFF. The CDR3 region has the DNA TGTGCCAGCAGCTGGGACACTACTGAAGCTTTCTTT.

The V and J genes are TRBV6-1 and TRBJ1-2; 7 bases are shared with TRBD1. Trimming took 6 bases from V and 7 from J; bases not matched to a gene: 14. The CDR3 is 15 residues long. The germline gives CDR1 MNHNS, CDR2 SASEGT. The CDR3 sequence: CASSLVSTDRVGYTF. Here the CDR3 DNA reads TGTGCCAGCAGCCTCGTATCCACAGACAGGGTTGGCTACACCTTC.

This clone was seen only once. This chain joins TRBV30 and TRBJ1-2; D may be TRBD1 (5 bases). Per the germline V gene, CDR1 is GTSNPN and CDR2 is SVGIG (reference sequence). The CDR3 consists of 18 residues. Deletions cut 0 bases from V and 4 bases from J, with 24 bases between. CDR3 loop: CAWSVQGALQSILYGYTF. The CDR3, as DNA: TGTGCCTGGAGTGTACAAGGGGCGCTCCAAAGCATTCTCTATGGCTACACCTTC.

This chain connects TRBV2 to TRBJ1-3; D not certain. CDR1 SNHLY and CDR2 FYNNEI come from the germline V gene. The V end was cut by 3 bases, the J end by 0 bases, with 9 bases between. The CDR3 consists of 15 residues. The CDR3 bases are TGTGCCAGCAGTGACCTGGGTTTCTCTGGAAACACCATATATTTT. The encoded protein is CASSDLGFSGNTIYF.

In DNA, the CDR3 is TGTGCCAGTAGTCCCAGGGGAGGGTATGAAAAACTGTTTTTT. This encodes CASSPRGGYEKLFF. The rearrangement joins TRBV19 to TRBJ1-4; D possibly corresponds to TRBD1 (6 bases). The CDR3 covers 14 residues. The germline V and J ends were trimmed by 5 bases and 6 bases, with 13 bases remaining between them. Germline loops: CDR1 LNHDA, CDR2 SQIVND (reference sequence).

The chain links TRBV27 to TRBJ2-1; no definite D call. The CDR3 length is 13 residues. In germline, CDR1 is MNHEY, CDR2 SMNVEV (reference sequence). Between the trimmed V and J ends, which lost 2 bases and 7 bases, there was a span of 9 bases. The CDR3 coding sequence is TGTGCCAGCAGTTTAGGACGGTGGAATGAGCAGTTCTTC. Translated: CASSLGRWNEQFF.

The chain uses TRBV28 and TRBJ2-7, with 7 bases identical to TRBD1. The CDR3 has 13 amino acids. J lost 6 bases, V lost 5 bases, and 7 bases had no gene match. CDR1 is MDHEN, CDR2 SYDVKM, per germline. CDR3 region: CASSQLSGGEQYF. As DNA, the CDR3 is TGTGCCAGCAGTCAACTCTCAGGGGGCGAGCAGTACTTC. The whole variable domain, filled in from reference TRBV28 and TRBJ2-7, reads DVKVTQSSRYLVKRTGEKVFLECVQDMDHENMFWYRQDPGLGLRLIYFSYDVKMKEKGDIPEGYSVSREKKERFSLILESASTNQTSMYLCASSQLSGGEQYFGPGTRLTVT.

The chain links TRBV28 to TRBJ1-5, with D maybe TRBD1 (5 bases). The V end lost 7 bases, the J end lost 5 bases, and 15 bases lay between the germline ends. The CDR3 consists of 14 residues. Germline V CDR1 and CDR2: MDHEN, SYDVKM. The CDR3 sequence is CASTDRGRDQPQHF. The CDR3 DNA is TGTGCCAGCACCGATAGGGGCAGGGATCAGCCCCAGCATTTT.